This T cell receptor (beta chain) comes out of a study of blood T cells in healthy people across ages. General study findings and limits: From one million sequenced T cells, diversity estimates were lower bounds. More naive CD4+ cells and higher diversity were found in long-lived than in aged donors. Older age went with lower TCR beta diversity per million T cells, in a roughly linear way.

Germline CDR1 is SGHTA and CDR2 is FQGNSA. This CDR3 is 15 amino acids long. V lost 1 base and J lost 5, with 14 bases in between. A second 7 to 11 cycle PCR used barcoded and J-beta primers. Per-sample output comprised a minimum of 2.5 million paired-end reads containing CDR3. From the 5' RACE reads, TCRdb called clonotypes with MiXCR, one entry per CDR3 protein. The table shows about 1,500,000 distinct CDR3 sequences, with roughly 40% occurring only once. As to this clonotype: The antigen remains unidentified.

This TCR derives from a woman between 18 and 29 years old in good health. This sequence joins TRBV7-2 and TRBJ2-5, with D perhaps matching TRBD2 (5 bases). The specimen sequenced was blood. The CDR3, as DNA: TGTGCCAGCAGCTTAGTTGTTTTCGAGCGGGAGACCCAGTACTTC. This encodes CASSLVVFERETQYF.